These 4 T cell receptor beta chains share one sample of origin, sequenced in a study of B cell selection in AIRE deficiency. Profiled with immunoSEQ multiplex PCR; TCRdb holds only in-frame clones, not every one. The repertoire holds about 21,000 clones, with approximately 94% as singletons. Regulatory T cells were sorted as CD4+CD25hiCD127low/negative cells. The sequenced sample consisted of Tregs sorted from PBMCs. Receptors originate from a human donor with AIRE deficiency.

CDR3 DNA: TGTGCCAGCAGGGTTTCTACCACTGAAGCTTTCTTT. Protein: CASRVSTTEAFF. The chain carries TRBV28 and TRBJ1-1, with D hard to call. Per germline, CDR1 MDHEN and CDR2 SYDVKM. Trimming shortened V by 6 bases and J by 4 bases, and 9 bases separated the two germline ends. CDR3 size: 12 residues.

Points on this clone: The sample carries other DNA sequences with the same CDR3. V usage is TRBV19 and J usage is TRBJ2-5; a weak D match, TRBD2 (6 bases). The CDR3 contains 12 residues. Germline CDR1 LNHDA, CDR2 SQIVND (reference sequence). V was clipped by 1 base and J by 8 bases, with 8 bases between them. The CDR3, as DNA: TGTGCCAGTAGTATAGCGGGAGAAACCCAGTACTTC. This codes for CASSIAGETQYF.

This chain joins TRBV7-9 and TRBJ1-1; D is unresolved. V lost 1 base, J lost 7 bases, and 19 bases lay in between. Germline V CDR1 and CDR2: SEHNR, FQNEAQ (reference sequence). The CDR3 is made up of 16 amino acids. The CDR3, as DNA: TGTGCCAGCAGCTTAGGAGTTTCGGTATCCAAGGGTGAAGCTTTCTTT. Protein product: CASSLGVSVSKGEAFF.

This clone was detected only once. The genes are TRBV28 and TRBJ1-5, with no clear D. CDR1 and CDR2 (germline): MDHEN, SYDVKM. Trimming shortened V by 8 bases and J by 7 bases, and 12 bases separated the two germline ends. There are 12 residues in the CDR3. The CDR3 DNA follows: TGTGCCAGCTTCGAACCTGGCCAGCCCCAGCATTTT. Translation: CASFEPGQPQHF.